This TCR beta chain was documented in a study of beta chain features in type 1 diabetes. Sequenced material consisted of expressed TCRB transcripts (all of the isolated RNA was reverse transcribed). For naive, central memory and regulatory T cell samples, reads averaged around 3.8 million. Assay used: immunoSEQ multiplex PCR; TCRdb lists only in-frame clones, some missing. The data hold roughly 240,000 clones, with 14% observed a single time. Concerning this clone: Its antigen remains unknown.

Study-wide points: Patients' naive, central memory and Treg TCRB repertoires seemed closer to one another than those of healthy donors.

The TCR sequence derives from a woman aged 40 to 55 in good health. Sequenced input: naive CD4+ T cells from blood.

For the CDR3, the DNA is TGTGCCAGCAGCTTAGGGACTAGCGAAGAGACCCAGTACTTC. It translates to CASSLGTSEETQYF. The chain links TRBV7-9 to TRBJ2-5; 9 bases align to TRBD2. Losses at the gene ends were 1 base for V and 3 bases for J; bases not matched to a gene: 0. The CDR3 extends over 14 amino acids. CDR1 is SEHNR and CDR2 is FQNEAQ in the germline V gene (reference sequence).